The 17 T cell receptor beta chains below come from one sample, sequenced in a study of Graves' ophthalmopathy and Graves' hyperthyroidism. RNA transcripts provided the template for amplifying TCR beta CDR3 regions. RT-PCR with HTBI primers came first, then second-round multiplex PCR. TCRdb re-called the multiplex PCR reads with MiXCR, one entry per CDR3 protein. The repertoire includes 200,000 to 300,000 distinct CDR3 sequences, around 50% of them detected once, and less than 50% sits in the top ten. The sequenced material came from peripheral blood. These TCRs come from an adult man with Graves' ophthalmopathy.

V is TRBV7-8 and J is TRBJ2-2, with 12 bases fitting TRBD2. This CDR3 is built from 14 residues. Trimming took 6 bases from V and 6 from J; bases not matched to a gene: 2. Looked up from germline, CDR1 is SGHVS and CDR2 is FQNEAQ. CDR3 bases: TGTGCCAGCAGACTAGCGGGGGGACCCGGGGAGCTGTTTTTT. This sequence encodes CASRLAGGPGELFF.

Of note for this clonotype: A much larger clone sits a single nucleotide away, making a read error possible. DNA of the CDR3: TGTGCCATCACGAGGGGCGGGGGGCTGTTTTTT. Translated: CAITRGGGLFF. The rearrangement links TRBV10-3 to TRBJ2-2; 7 bases line up with TRBD2. In germline, CDR1 is ENHRY, CDR2 SYGVKD. This CDR3 spans 11 amino acids.

CDR3 amino acids: CASSLDQTGEDTGELFF. Written as DNA, the CDR3 is TGCGCCAGCAGCTTGGACCAGACGGGGGAGGACACCGGGGAGCTGTTTTTT. The chain carries TRBV5-1 and TRBJ2-2, with a tentative D call TRBD2 (6 bases). This CDR3 has 17 amino acids. Per germline, CDR1 SGHRS and CDR2 YFSETQ. The V end lost 0 bases, the J end lost 3 bases, and 15 bases lay between the germline ends.

V gene TRBV9 combines with J gene TRBJ2-5, with TRBD1 matching 9 bases. There are 15 residues in the CDR3. The germline V gene encodes CDR1 SGDLS and CDR2 YYNGEE. With V trimmed by 2 bases and J by 5 bases, 7 bases remained unmatched. CDR3 sequence: CASSVTQGASETQYF. DNA for the CDR3: TGTGCCAGCAGCGTGACACAGGGGGCGAGCGAGACCCAGTACTTC.

This clonotype came up a few times. CDR3 sequence reads: CASSQEGRKLFF. CDR3 bases: TGTGCCAGCAGCCAAGAGGGGCGAAAACTGTTTTTT. The chain links TRBV14 to TRBJ1-4, with D possibly TRBD1 on 5 matching bases. CDR1 SGHDN and CDR2 FVKESK come from the germline V gene. Deletions cut 0 bases from V and 10 bases from J, with 6 bases between. The CDR3 consists of 12 residues.

The V and J genes are TRBV5-1 and TRBJ1-1; possibly TRBD1 for D (5 bases). Trimming cost V 5 bases and J 0 bases, with 17 bases left between them. CDR1 is SGHRS and CDR2 is YFSETQ in the germline V gene. The CDR3 consists of 16 residues. DNA for the CDR3: TGCGCCAGCAGTTCGCAGGGTGGGTACATGAACACTGAAGCTTTCTTT. This encodes CASSSQGGYMNTEAFF.

This clonotype occurred a few times. The gene calls are TRBV29-1 and TRBJ1-4; 7 positions agree with TRBD1. The CDR3 extends over 16 amino acids. The germline V gene encodes CDR1 SQVTM and CDR2 ANQGSEA. In DNA, the CDR3 is TGCAGTATTGGAGACCAGCTACAGGGGAGTAATGAAAAACTGTTTTTT. This encodes CSIGDQLQGSNEKLFF.

This clonotype was recorded a few times. The CDR3 DNA reads as TGTGCCAGCACATTACCGGGACAAGCTCAAGAGACCCAGTACTTC. This gives the protein CASTLPGQAQETQYF. This rearrangement joins TRBV6-5 to TRBJ2-5, with TRBD1 as a possible D gene (6 bases). Trimming cost V 7 bases and J 2 bases, with 17 bases left between them. The CDR3 has 15 residues. CDR1 and CDR2 from the germline V gene are MNHEY and SVGAGI.

This clonotype was detected only a few times. CDR3 in DNA: TGTGCCACCAGTGATTTGACGGGGCCGTCCGGGGAGCTGTTTTTT. This encodes CATSDLTGPSGELFF. The chain joins TRBV24-1 to TRBJ2-2, with D possibly called TRBD1 or TRBD2 (5 bases each). V lost 0 bases and J 6 bases, leaving 10 bases between the germline ends. From germline, CDR1 is KGHDR and CDR2 SFDVKD. This CDR3 region has 15 residues.

This clonotype has more than one count but fewer than ten. The chain links TRBV20-1 to TRBJ1-4; TRBD1 aligns across 7 bases. This CDR3 comprises 13 residues. Germline CDR1 and CDR2: DFQATT and SNEGSKA (reference sequence). Germline trimming cut 3 bases from V and 4 bases from J; bases unmatched to any gene: 2. The CDR3 region is CSARTGRNEKLFF. The CDR3 nucleotides read TGCAGTGCTAGGACAGGGCGTAATGAAAAACTGTTTTTT.

This clonotype appeared once. The J gene is TRBJ2-5, the V gene TRBV10-3; 12 bases match TRBD2. The CDR3 covers 17 residues. V trimming: 2 bases; J trimming: 5 bases; junction bases outside the gene matches: 9. Germline V CDR1 and CDR2: ENHRY, SYGVKD. CDR3 sequence: CAISEILAGGPRETQYF. The CDR3 region has the DNA TGTGCCATCAGTGAGATCCTAGCGGGGGGGCCCCGGGAGACCCAGTACTTC.

J is TRBJ1-1 and V is TRBV2; no definite D call. V lost 5 bases, J lost 4 bases, and 11 bases lay in between. Germline V gene lookup returns CDR1 SNHLY and CDR2 FYNNEI. This CDR3 is built from 13 residues. CDR3 protein: CASSPQKITEAFF. The DNA of the CDR3 is TGTGCCAGCAGTCCCCAGAAAATCACTGAAGCTTTCTTT. Full variable domain (missing parts from reference TRBV2 and TRBJ1-1): EPEVTQTPSHQVTQMGQEVILRCVPISNHLYFYWYRQILGQKVEFLVSFYNNEISEKSEIFDDQFSVERPDGSNFTLKIRSTKLEDSAMYFCASSPQKITEAFFGQGTRLTVV.

As regards this clonotype: Lacking the conserved final phenylalanine or tryptophan, this CDR3 likely reflects a read error. No DNA is shown, since the ends of the CDR3 on it are uncertain; the CDR3 is the one TCRdb lists. The V and J genes are TRBV5-1 and TRBJ2-6; the DNA was not used to check the table's D call, TRBD1. A total of 8 residues make up the CDR3, ends included. In germline, CDR1 is SGHRS, CDR2 YFSETQ. Here the CDR3 reads CASSSGPS.

Many counts were recorded for this clonotype. The DNA of the CDR3 is TGTGCCAGCAGGACTAGCGGGGGGTCCTACGAGCAGTACTTC. Translation: CASRTSGGSYEQYF. V usage is TRBV7-8 and J usage is TRBJ2-7, with 13 positions matching TRBD2. The CDR3 contains 14 residues. CDR1 SGHVS and CDR2 FQNEAQ come from the germline V gene. Trimming at V came to 6 bases and at J to 1 base, leaving 0 bases not matched to a gene.

The gene calls are TRBV29-1 and TRBJ2-5; TRBD2 agrees at 7 bases. Germline trimming cut 1 base from V and 5 bases from J; bases unmatched to any gene: 13. This CDR3 is 16 amino acids long. Germline V gene sequence: CDR1 SQVTM, CDR2 ANQGSEA. The CDR3 loop reads CSVEGGPGLVGETQYF. In nucleotides, the CDR3 is TGCAGCGTTGAAGGGGGCCCCGGACTAGTTGGTGAGACCCAGTACTTC. The complete variable domain, with remaining parts taken from reference TRBV29-1 and TRBJ2-5, reads SAVISQKPSRDICQRGTSLTIQCQVDSQVTMMFWYRQQPGQSLTLIATANQGSEATYESGFVIDKFPISRPNLTFSTLTVSNMSPEDSSIYLCSVEGGPGLVGETQYFGPGTRLLVL.

The gene calls are TRBV5-1 and TRBJ2-5, with 7 bases matching TRBD1. Germline CDR1 is SGHRS and CDR2 is YFSETQ. V gave up 6 bases and J gave up 3 bases; unmatched junction bases: 11. This CDR3 region has 15 residues. This chain's CDR3 is CASKEQGQLEETQYF. The CDR3 nucleotides read TGCGCCAGCAAAGAACAGGGACAGTTAGAAGAGACCCAGTACTTC.

Details on this clonotype: This may stem from a read error, because a much larger clone lies one nucleotide away. The V and J genes are TRBV2 and TRBJ2-7; D ambiguous. Looked up from germline, CDR1 is SNHLY and CDR2 is FYNNEI. This CDR3 is built from 11 residues. The V and J ends lost 7 bases and 3 bases respectively, with 7 bases between them. The DNA for the CDR3 is TGTGCCAGCACCCCCCTCTACGAGCAGTACTTC. It translates to CASTPLYEQYF. Full variable domain (outside the CDR3, taken from reference TRBV2 and TRBJ2-7): EPEVTQTPSHQVTQMGQEVILRCVPISNHLYFYWYRQILGQKVEFLVSFYNNEISEKSEIFDDQFSVERPDGSNFTLKIRSTKLEDSAMYFCASTPLYEQYFGPGTRLTVT.